The 26 T cell receptor beta chains below were found in one sample sequenced in a study of blood T cell repertoires in COVID-19. TCRdb keeps only in-frame clones here, not all; method: immunoSEQ multiplex PCR. The profile shows 250,000 to 350,000 clones, around 89% of them singletons. Sequencing input: PBMCs or T cells enriched from blood (not recorded which). These receptors were collected from a woman under 30 who had recovered from COVID-19.

V usage is TRBV3-1 (or the pseudogene TRBV3-2) and J usage is TRBJ1-2; 10 bases map to TRBD1. V shed 4 bases, J shed 3 bases, and the junction held 17 bases outside the gene matches. Per germline, CDR1 LGHDT and CDR2 YNNKEL (reference sequence). This CDR3 has 19 residues. The CDR3 nucleotides read TGTGCCAGCAGCCCAACAAGACCGACTCGGGACAGGGGTTACTATGGCTACACCTTC. Translated, it gives CASSPTRPTRDRGYYGYTF.

CDR3 sequence: CASTGIGELFF. CDR3 coding DNA: TGTGCCAGCACCGGGATCGGGGAGCTGTTTTTT. The V gene is TRBV25-1, the J gene TRBJ2-2, with D possibly TRBD2 on 5 matching bases. CDR1 is MGHDK and CDR2 is SYGVNS in the germline V gene. V dropped 7 bases and J dropped 7 bases, with 7 bases sitting between them. There are 11 residues in the CDR3.

The CDR3 is CASSLGLTWGESYEQYF. DNA for the CDR3: TGTGCCAGCAGCTTAGGCCTGACATGGGGCGAGTCCTACGAGCAGTACTTC. The chain recombines TRBV11-2 with TRBJ2-7, with D possibly TRBD1 on 5 matching bases. The CDR3 is made up of 17 amino acids. Trimming left V 1 base short and J 1 base short, with 17 bases between. Looked up from germline, CDR1 is SGHAT and CDR2 is FQNNGV.

The chain uses TRBV11-2 and TRBJ1-2, with TRBD1 matching over 8 bases. The junction had 5 bases not matched to a gene; V was cut back by 2 bases and J by 6 bases. Germline assignment: CDR1 SGHAT and CDR2 FQNNGV. This CDR3 is built from 14 residues. CDR3 DNA: TGTGCCAGCAGCTTATGGGACAGGACCGATGGCTACACCTTC. Amino acids: CASSLWDRTDGYTF.

V gene TRBV28 combines with J gene TRBJ1-5; 7 bases are shared with TRBD1. The CDR3 is 14 amino acids. From germline, CDR1 is MDHEN and CDR2 SYDVKM. V was clipped by 7 bases and J by 5 bases; unmatched bases: 8. CDR3 DNA: TGTGCCAGCACCCAGACAGGGCTCTATCAGCCCCAGCATTTT. It translates to CASTQTGLYQPQHF. The variable domain in full, with the rest retrieved from reference TRBV28 and TRBJ1-5, is DVKVTQSSRYLVKRTGEKVFLECVQDMDHENMFWYRQDPGLGLRLIYFSYDVKMKEKGDIPEGYSVSREKKERFSLILESASTNQTSMYLCASTQTGLYQPQHFGDGTRLSIL.

This rearrangement joins TRBV9 to TRBJ1-6; 7 bases map to TRBD1. There are 16 residues in the CDR3. In germline, CDR1 is SGDLS, CDR2 YYNGEE. The V segment lost 4 bases and the J segment 10 bases; nucleotides outside the gene matches: 14. In DNA form, the CDR3 reads TGTGCCAGCAGCCCCCTACAGGGGTCCGTTGGGTCACCCCTCCACTTT. It yields the protein CASSPLQGSVGSPLHF.

The gene calls are TRBV5-4 and TRBJ2-3, with 10 bases lining up with TRBD2. This CDR3 spans 16 amino acids. The germline CDR1 and CDR2 sequences are SGHNT and YYREEE (reference sequence). V gave up 2 bases and J gave up 0 bases; unmatched junction bases: 3. Here the CDR3 DNA reads TGTGCCAGCAGCTTTGCTAGCGGGGGAAGCACAGATACGCAGTATTTT. Translating it yields CASSFASGGSTDTQYF.

The chain joins TRBV5-4 to TRBJ1-4, with TRBD1 identical over 10 bases. The junction had 7 bases not matched to a gene; V was cut back by 1 base and J by 7 bases. The CDR3 is 16 amino acids. Germline V gene lookup returns CDR1 SGHNT and CDR2 YYREEE (reference sequence). The CDR3 DNA sequence: TGTGCCAGCAGCTTGTATGGGACAGGGGATATTGAAAAACTGTTTTTT. It is translated as CASSLYGTGDIEKLFF.

The chain uses TRBV3-1 (or the pseudogene TRBV3-2) and TRBJ2-6; D is undetermined. V lost 4 bases to trimming and J lost 0 bases, with 4 bases between them. CDR3 length: 14 residues. Germline V gene data show CDR1 as LGHDT and CDR2 as YNNKEL (reference sequence). The CDR3: CASSRASGANVLTF. CDR3 DNA sequence: TGTGCCAGCAGCCGGGCCTCTGGGGCCAACGTCCTGACTTTC.

J is TRBJ2-3 and V is TRBV14, with D maybe TRBD1 (5 bases). CDR1 and CDR2 from the germline V gene are SGHDN and FVKESK. The CDR3 is 13 residues long. The germline V and J ends were trimmed by 4 bases and 6 bases, with 11 bases remaining between them. As DNA, the CDR3 is TGTGCCAGCAGCCTCCAGGGAACCGATACGCAGTATTTT. Amino acid sequence: CASSLQGTDTQYF.

DNA for the CDR3: TGTGCCCATGGGACAGGGGGCAATGCTGAAGCTTTCTTT. Its translation: CAHGTGGNAEAFF. The V and J genes are TRBV30 and TRBJ1-1; 12 positions agree with TRBD1. CDR1 is GTSNPN, CDR2 SVGIG, per germline (reference sequence). V trimming: 8 bases; J trimming: 6 bases; junction bases outside the gene matches: 7. This CDR3 comprises 13 residues.

This chain joins TRBV27 and TRBJ1-5; no clear D gene. The V end was cut by 2 bases, the J end by 7 bases, with 6 bases between. This CDR3 has 12 residues. Germline lookup yields CDR1 MNHEY and CDR2 SMNVEV (reference sequence). CDR3 bases: TGTGCCAGCAGTTTAATAAGCCAGCCCCAGCATTTT. As protein: CASSLISQPQHF.

For the CDR3, the DNA is TGTGCCACCAGTGATACGGGGGGCAGCGACTATGGCTACACCTTC. Amino acid sequence: CATSDTGGSDYGYTF. The rearrangement links TRBV24-1 to TRBJ1-2; a weak D match, TRBD1 (6 bases). The CDR3 has 15 residues. V dropped 3 bases and J dropped 3 bases, with 13 bases sitting between them. Germline values: CDR1 KGHDR, CDR2 SFDVKD.

J is TRBJ2-5 and V is TRBV14; 9 bases agree with TRBD1. The CDR3 is 14 amino acids. The junction had 4 bases not matched to a gene; V was cut back by 1 base and J by 7 bases. Germline V gene data show CDR1 as SGHDN and CDR2 as FVKESK. In nucleotides, the CDR3 is TGTGCCAGCAGCCAAGTGACAGGGGGAGGGACCCAGTACTTC. Its protein is CASSQVTGGGTQYF.

The chain recombines TRBV18 with TRBJ1-2; D remains ambiguous. V was shortened by 3 bases and J by 1 base, with 9 bases between the two germline ends. The germline CDR1 and CDR2 sequences are KGHSH and LQKENI. The CDR3 is 14 residues long. The CDR3 region has the DNA TGTGCCAGCTCACCGACCGGGTTTAACTATGGCTACACCTTC. Its translation is CASSPTGFNYGYTF.

The chain couples TRBV3-1 (or the pseudogene TRBV3-2) to TRBJ2-7, with 7 bases that match TRBD1. V shed 5 bases, J shed 1 base, and the junction held 5 bases outside the gene matches. There are 14 residues in the CDR3. Germline CDR1 reads LGHDT; CDR2 reads YNNKEL (reference sequence). CDR3 in DNA: TGTGCCAGCAGCACTAGGACAGGATCCTACGAGCAGTACTTC. It encodes CASSTRTGSYEQYF.

DNA for the CDR3: TGTGCCACCAGCCCTGGGCCAGCTCAGGGGTACACTGAAGCTTTCTTT. Its translation is CATSPGPAQGYTEAFF. The chain has TRBV24-1 and TRBJ1-1; D perhaps matches TRBD1 (6 bases). Looked up from germline, CDR1 is KGHDR and CDR2 is SFDVKD. Trimming removed 7 bases from V and 3 bases from J, with 20 bases in between. The CDR3 is 16 residues long.

This rearrangement joins TRBV15 to TRBJ1-2; 7 bases map to TRBD1. Germline-derived CDR1 and CDR2 are LNHNV and YYDKDF (reference sequence). The J segment lost 8 bases and the V segment lost 5 bases, leaving 5 bases of the junction unmatched. The CDR3 extends over 12 amino acids. The CDR3 DNA sequence: TGTGCCACCAGCTCTACAGGGGAAGGCTACACCTTC. It yields the protein CATSSTGEGYTF.

This chain uses TRBV7-6 with TRBJ1-6; possibly TRBD1 for D (6 bases). Germline V gene data show CDR1 as SGHVS and CDR2 as FNYEAQ. This CDR3 contains 14 residues. Trimming pared 3 bases from V and 7 bases from J, leaving 10 bases between. Here the CDR3 reads CASSFGQTNSPLHF. The DNA of the CDR3 is TGTGCCAGCAGCTTTGGACAGACAAATTCACCCCTCCACTTT.

The rearrangement links TRBV2 to TRBJ2-2; D gene ambiguous. The V gene lost 4 bases and the J gene lost 9 bases, with 12 bases spanning the gap. The CDR3 is 13 residues long. From germline, CDR1 is SNHLY and CDR2 FYNNEI. The CDR3 coding sequence is TGTGCCAGCAGTGTCGACTCCCTTAGGGAGCTGTTTTTT. It yields the protein CASSVDSLRELFF.

This chain uses TRBV28 with TRBJ2-1; TRBD1 might be the D (6 bases). The CDR3 runs to 12 residues. Germline V lookup: CDR1 MDHEN, CDR2 SYDVKM. Trimming removed 5 bases from V and 13 bases from J, with 15 bases in between. The CDR3 nucleotides are TGTGCCAGCAGTATGACAGGAGCCACACAGTTCTTC. Translation: CASSMTGATQFF.

The V and J genes are TRBV15 and TRBJ2-2; 9 bases agree with TRBD1. Trimming cost V 7 bases and J 2 bases; bases outside gene matches: 5. CDR3 size: 15 residues. Germline V gene sequence: CDR1 LNHNV, CDR2 YYDKDF (reference sequence). This chain's CDR3 is CATTVDRGNTGELFF. In DNA form, the CDR3 reads TGTGCCACCACCGTGGACAGGGGAAACACCGGGGAGCTGTTTTTT.

The chain has TRBV19 and TRBJ1-3; 9 bases align to TRBD1. Germline lookup yields CDR1 LNHDA and CDR2 SQIVND (reference sequence). With V trimmed by 5 bases and J by 0 bases, 5 bases remained unmatched. CDR3 size: 16 residues. The CDR3 spells CASSAPTGGSGNTIYF. CDR3 sequence (DNA): TGTGCCAGTAGTGCGCCGACAGGGGGCTCTGGAAACACCATATATTTT. Variable domain in full (rest from reference TRBV19 and TRBJ1-3): DGGITQSPKYLFRKEGQNVTLSCEQNLNHDAMYWYRQDPGQGLRLIYYSQIVNDFQKGDIAEGYSVSREKKESFPLTVTSAQKNPTAFYLCASSAPTGGSGNTIYFGEGSWLTVV.

The chain links TRBV19 to TRBJ2-7; 7 bases are shared with TRBD2. The CDR3 has 18 amino acids. CDR1 is LNHDA and CDR2 is SQIVND in the germline V gene (reference sequence). V shed 9 bases and J 5 bases; nucleotides not matched to a gene: 25. CDR3 sequence: CASKRSAPAQRGSNEQYF. The CDR3 region has the DNA TGTGCCAGCAAGCGATCGGCCCCGGCACAGCGGGGAAGTAACGAGCAGTACTTC.

The rearrangement joins TRBV6-4 to TRBJ1-3, with 10 bases matching TRBD1. Germline V gene sequence: CDR1 MRHNA, CDR2 SNTAGT. The junction had 9 bases not matched to a gene; V was cut back by 7 bases and J by 3 bases. The CDR3 is 16 residues long. CDR3 sequence (DNA): TGTGCCAGCACCATACGACAGGGGGCTGATGGAAACACCATATATTTT. It is translated as CASTIRQGADGNTIYF.

About this clone itself: Other DNA sequences in the same sample also yield this CDR3. J is TRBJ1-2 and V is TRBV20-1, with D perhaps matching TRBD1 (6 bases). The V gene's germline CDR1 is DFQATT and CDR2 SNEGSKA (reference sequence). V was cut by 6 bases and J by 8 bases, with 10 bases left in between. The CDR3 contains 10 residues. The CDR3 loop reads CSAPQGGYTF. The CDR3 DNA reads TGCAGTGCGCCACAGGGAGGCTACACCTTC.